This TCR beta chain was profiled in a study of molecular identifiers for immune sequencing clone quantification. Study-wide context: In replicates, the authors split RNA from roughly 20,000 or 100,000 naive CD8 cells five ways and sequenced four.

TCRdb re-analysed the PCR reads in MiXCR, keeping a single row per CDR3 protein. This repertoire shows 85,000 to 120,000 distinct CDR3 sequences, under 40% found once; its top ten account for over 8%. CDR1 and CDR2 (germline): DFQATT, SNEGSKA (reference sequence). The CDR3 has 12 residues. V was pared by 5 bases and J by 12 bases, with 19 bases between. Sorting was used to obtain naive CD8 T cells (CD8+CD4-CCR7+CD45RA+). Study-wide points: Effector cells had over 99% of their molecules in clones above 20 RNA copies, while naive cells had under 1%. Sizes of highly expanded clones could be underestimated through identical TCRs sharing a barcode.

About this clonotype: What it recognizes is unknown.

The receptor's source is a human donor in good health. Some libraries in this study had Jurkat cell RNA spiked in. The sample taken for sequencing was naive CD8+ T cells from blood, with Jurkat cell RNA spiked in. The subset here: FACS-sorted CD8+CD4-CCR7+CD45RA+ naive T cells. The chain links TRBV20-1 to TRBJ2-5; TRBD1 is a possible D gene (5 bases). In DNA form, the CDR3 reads TGCAGTGCTGGTGACAGCGAACCCCTGGAGTACTTC. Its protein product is CSAGDSEPLEYF.